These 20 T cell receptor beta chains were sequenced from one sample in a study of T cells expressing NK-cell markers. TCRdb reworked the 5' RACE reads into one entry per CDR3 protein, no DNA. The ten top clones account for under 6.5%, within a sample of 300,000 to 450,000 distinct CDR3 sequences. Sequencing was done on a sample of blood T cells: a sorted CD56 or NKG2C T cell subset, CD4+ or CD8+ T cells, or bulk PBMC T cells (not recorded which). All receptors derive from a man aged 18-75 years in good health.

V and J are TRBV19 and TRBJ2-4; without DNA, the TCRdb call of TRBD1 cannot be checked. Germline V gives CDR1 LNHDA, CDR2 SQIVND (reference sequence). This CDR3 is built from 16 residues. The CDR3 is CASTLGRDVSKNIQYF. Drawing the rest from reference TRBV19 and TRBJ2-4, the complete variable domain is DGGITQSPKYLFRKEGQNVTLSCEQNLNHDAMYWYRQDPGQGLRLIYYSQIVNDFQKGDIAEGYSVSREKKESFPLTVTSAQKNPTAFYLCASTLGRDVSKNIQYFGAGTRLSVL.

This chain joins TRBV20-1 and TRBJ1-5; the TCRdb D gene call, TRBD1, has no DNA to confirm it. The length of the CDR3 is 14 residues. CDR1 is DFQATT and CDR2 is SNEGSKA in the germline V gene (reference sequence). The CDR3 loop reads CSAIRDRANQPQHF.

CDR3 loop: CASSEWVVLNEQFF. The chain couples TRBV2 to TRBJ2-1. CDR1 SNHLY and CDR2 FYNNEI come from the germline V gene. There are 14 residues in the CDR3.

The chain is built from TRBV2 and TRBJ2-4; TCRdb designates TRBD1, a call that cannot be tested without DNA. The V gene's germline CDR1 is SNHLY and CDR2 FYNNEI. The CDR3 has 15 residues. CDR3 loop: CASSPDRGGKNIQYF.

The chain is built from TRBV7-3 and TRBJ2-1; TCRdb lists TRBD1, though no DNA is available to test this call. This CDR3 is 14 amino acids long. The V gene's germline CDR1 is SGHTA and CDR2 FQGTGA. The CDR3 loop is CASSPRTGGNEQFF.

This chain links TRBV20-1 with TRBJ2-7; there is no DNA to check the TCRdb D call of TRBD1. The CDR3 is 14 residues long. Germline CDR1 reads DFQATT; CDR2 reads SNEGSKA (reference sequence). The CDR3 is CSARDGTGSYEQYF.

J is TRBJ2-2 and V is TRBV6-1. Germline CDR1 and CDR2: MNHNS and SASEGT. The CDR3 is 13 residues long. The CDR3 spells CASQADHTGELFF.

The CDR3 loop reads CASSATSGGGPSEQYF. This sequence joins TRBV2 and TRBJ2-7; with no DNA, the TCRdb D assignment of TRBD2 cannot be verified. This CDR3 has 16 residues. Germline-derived CDR1 and CDR2 are SNHLY and FYNNEI.

The CDR3: CASSPLGASGNIQYF. The chain has TRBV4-1 and TRBJ2-4. This CDR3 comprises 15 residues. The germline gives CDR1 MGHRA, CDR2 YSYEKL.

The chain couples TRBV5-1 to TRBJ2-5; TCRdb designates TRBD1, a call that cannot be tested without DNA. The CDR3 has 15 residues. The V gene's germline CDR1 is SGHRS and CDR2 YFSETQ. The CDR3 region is CASSPSGHQTETQYF.

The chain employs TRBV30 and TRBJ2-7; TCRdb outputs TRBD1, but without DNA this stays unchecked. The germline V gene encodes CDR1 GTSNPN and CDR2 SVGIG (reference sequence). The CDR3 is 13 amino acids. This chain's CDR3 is CAWSSQTGREQYF.

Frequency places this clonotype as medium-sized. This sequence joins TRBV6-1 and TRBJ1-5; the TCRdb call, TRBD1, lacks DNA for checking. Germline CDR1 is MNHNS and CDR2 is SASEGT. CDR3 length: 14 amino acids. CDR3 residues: CASSRTVSNQPQHF.

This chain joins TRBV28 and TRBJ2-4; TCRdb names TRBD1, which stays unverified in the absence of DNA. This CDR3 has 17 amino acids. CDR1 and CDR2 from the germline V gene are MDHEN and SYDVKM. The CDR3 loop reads CASSLGQGRGAKNIQYF.

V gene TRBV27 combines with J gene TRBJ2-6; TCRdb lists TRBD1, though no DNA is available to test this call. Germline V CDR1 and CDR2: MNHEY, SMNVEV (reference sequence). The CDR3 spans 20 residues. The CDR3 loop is CASSPSGGTGVYSGANVLTF.

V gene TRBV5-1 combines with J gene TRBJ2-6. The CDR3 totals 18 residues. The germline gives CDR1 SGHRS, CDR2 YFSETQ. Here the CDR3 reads CASSFFTPTYSGANVLTF.

CDR3 residues: CASSLSMLGANEQFF. The chain recombines TRBV11-3 with TRBJ2-1; TCRdb returns TRBD1, unconfirmable since there is no DNA. The germline V gene encodes CDR1 SGHNT and CDR2 YENEEA. This CDR3 has 15 amino acids.

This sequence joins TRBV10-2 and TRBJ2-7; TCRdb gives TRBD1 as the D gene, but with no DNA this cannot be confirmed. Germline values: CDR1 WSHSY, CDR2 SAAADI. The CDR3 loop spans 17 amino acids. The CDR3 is CASIGGAGFSGSYEQYF.

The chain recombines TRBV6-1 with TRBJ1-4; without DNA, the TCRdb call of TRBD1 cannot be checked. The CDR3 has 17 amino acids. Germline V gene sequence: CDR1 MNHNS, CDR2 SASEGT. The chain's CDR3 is CASRRTGGWAPGEKLFF.

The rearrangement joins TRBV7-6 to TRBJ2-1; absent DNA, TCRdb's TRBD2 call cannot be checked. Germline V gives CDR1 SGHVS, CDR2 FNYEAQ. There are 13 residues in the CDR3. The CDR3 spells CASSSGGDRPSFF.

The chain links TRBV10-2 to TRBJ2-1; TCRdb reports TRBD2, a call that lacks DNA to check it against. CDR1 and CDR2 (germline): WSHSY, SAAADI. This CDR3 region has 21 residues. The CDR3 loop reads CASSGNRGRGLAGFSYNEQFF.